Below, 28 T cell receptor beta chains from the same sample are listed, as sequenced in a study of blood T cell repertoires in COVID-19. The data were produced by immunoSEQ multiplex PCR, yet TCRdb's version contains in-frame clones alone and is incomplete. In the table there are about 150,000 clones, about 80% of which are singletons. The sample consisted of peripheral blood. The receptors shown here come from a man aged 60 to 75 with acute or convalescent COVID-19.

The chain is built from TRBV7-7 and TRBJ2-5; D call uncertain. This CDR3 comprises 13 residues. With 1 base removed from V and 2 bases from J, the gap between germline ends came to 5 bases. The germline gives CDR1 SSHAT, CDR2 FNYEAQ (reference sequence). The CDR3 region is CASSLGQQETQYF. Written as DNA, the CDR3 is TGTGCCAGCAGCTTAGGGCAGCAAGAGACCCAGTACTTC.

The chain couples TRBV2 to TRBJ2-1; possibly TRBD2 for D (5 bases). V was shortened by 8 bases and J by 1 base, with 12 bases between the two germline ends. Germline V gives CDR1 SNHLY, CDR2 FYNNEI. This CDR3 is 14 amino acids long. The CDR3 coding sequence is TGTGCCAGCCGAAAGAGCGGTTCCTACAATGAGCAGTTCTTC. Translating gives CASRKSGSYNEQFF.

This rearrangement joins TRBV6-5 to TRBJ1-1; D not resolved. The CDR3 contains 15 residues. The ends were cut back, 5 bases at V and 1 base at J, with 14 bases in the middle. Germline values: CDR1 MNHEY, CDR2 SVGAGI. The CDR3 DNA reads TGTGCCAGCAGTAAGACATCAGTCGGGAACACTGAAGCTTTCTTT. Residues: CASSKTSVGNTEAFF.

The V and J genes are TRBV4-3 and TRBJ2-1, with a weak D call TRBD2 (6 bases). This CDR3 is built from 15 residues. CDR1 and CDR2 from the germline V gene are LGHNA and YSLEER. V was shortened by 4 bases and J by 4 bases, with 14 bases between the two germline ends. CDR3 loop: CASSPTSMAYNEQFF. DNA of the CDR3: TGCGCCAGCAGCCCGACTAGTATGGCATACAATGAGCAGTTCTTC.

V and J are TRBV19 and TRBJ2-7; 7 nucleotides match TRBD1. The CDR3 runs 13 residues. Germline assignment: CDR1 LNHDA and CDR2 SQIVND (reference sequence). Trimming cost V 5 bases and J 4 bases; bases outside gene matches: 5. This CDR3 reads CASSLQGPYEQYF. CDR3 coding DNA: TGTGCCAGTAGTCTACAGGGGCCTTACGAGCAGTACTTC. Looking up the rest from reference TRBV19 and TRBJ2-7 gives the full variable domain: DGGITQSPKYLFRKEGQNVTLSCEQNLNHDAMYWYRQDPGQGLRLIYYSQIVNDFQKGDIAEGYSVSREKKESFPLTVTSAQKNPTAFYLCASSLQGPYEQYFGPGTRLTVT.

This clone was counted between two and nine times. The chain uses TRBV14 and TRBJ1-6; D unclear. In germline, CDR1 is SGHDN, CDR2 FVKESK. The CDR3 extends over 15 amino acids. Trimming shortened V by 1 base and J by 7 bases, and 11 bases separated the two germline ends. In DNA form, the CDR3 reads TGTGCCAGCAGCCAAGCAAGGCAGAGGAATTCACCCCTCCACTTT. This sequence encodes CASSQARQRNSPLHF.

The rearrangement uses TRBV18 and TRBJ1-1; 8 bases map to TRBD1. CDR3 length: 16 amino acids. V was pared by 3 bases and J by 0 bases, with 6 bases of the junction left unmatched. Germline V CDR1 and CDR2: KGHSH, LQKENI. Here the CDR3 reads CASSPRTGYMNTEAFF. The CDR3 region has the DNA TGTGCCAGCTCACCCAGGACAGGGTACATGAACACTGAAGCTTTCTTT.

A few counts support this clone. The CDR3 spells CASSPGGTGSYNEQFF. The CDR3 region has the DNA TGTGCCAGCAGTCCTGGCGGGACAGGATCTTACAATGAGCAGTTCTTC. The V call is TRBV28, the J call TRBJ2-1; 8 bases fit TRBD1. This CDR3 is built from 16 residues. Germline CDR1 MDHEN, CDR2 SYDVKM. J gave up 4 bases and V 5 bases, and 10 bases lay outside the gene matches.

V usage is TRBV2 and J usage is TRBJ1-2; possible D gene TRBD1, 5 bases. V was cut by 2 bases and J by 5 bases, with 12 bases left in between. This CDR3 has 14 residues. CDR1 is SNHLY and CDR2 is FYNNEI in the germline V gene. This CDR3 reads CASSESGVWYGYTF. CDR3 sequence (DNA): TGTGCCAGCAGTGAATCGGGGGTATGGTATGGCTACACCTTC.

V usage is TRBV21-1 and J usage is TRBJ2-5; the table calls TRBD2, which could not be checked here. TRBV21-1 has pseudogene status. This CDR3 spans 18 amino acids. The CDR3 DNA is TGTGCCAGCAGCAAAGACTCTAGCGGGGGAAAAAAAAGAGAGACCCAGTACTTC. Translation: CASSKDSSGGKKRETQYF.

The V call is TRBV9, the J call TRBJ2-7; 9 bases map to TRBD1. Germline V gives CDR1 SGDLS, CDR2 YYNGEE. The CDR3 has 14 amino acids. Losses at the gene ends were 2 bases for V and 3 bases for J; bases not matched to a gene: 3. Here the CDR3 DNA reads TGTGCCAGCAGCGTTGGGACAGGGATCTACGAGCAGTACTTC. Translation: CASSVGTGIYEQYF.

The rearrangement joins TRBV7-2 to TRBJ2-7; D remains ambiguous. Germline values: CDR1 SGHTA, CDR2 FQGNSA. CDR3 size: 16 residues. The V and J ends lost 1 base and 0 bases respectively, with 13 bases between them. CDR3 region: CASSLGPVESSYEQYF. The CDR3 DNA reads TGTGCCAGCAGCTTAGGCCCGGTAGAGAGCTCCTACGAGCAGTACTTC.

The table lists this clone with a few counts. The chain recombines TRBV7-2 with TRBJ2-2; 8 nucleotides match TRBD1. The CDR3 is 16 residues long. In germline, CDR1 is SGHTA, CDR2 FQGNSA. After removal of 5 bases from V and 4 bases from J, the junction contained 9 bases not matched to a gene. CDR3 protein: CASSLGQVYITGELFF. For the CDR3, the DNA is TGTGCCAGCAGCCTGGGACAGGTTTATATCACCGGGGAGCTGTTTTTT.

The genes are TRBV27 and TRBJ2-3, with TRBD2 identical over 8 bases. Per the germline V gene, CDR1 is MNHEY and CDR2 is SMNVEV (reference sequence). V lost 5 bases, J lost 7 bases, and 8 bases stayed unmatched. The CDR3 has 14 residues. The CDR3 nucleotides read TGTGCCAGCAGTCCCAGCGGGAGTCGGAATACGCAGTATTTT. Encoded protein: CASSPSGSRNTQYF.

This clone was picked up one time. The chain carries TRBV27 and TRBJ1-2, with 7 bases matching TRBD1. This CDR3 spans 17 amino acids. Looked up from germline, CDR1 is MNHEY and CDR2 is SMNVEV (reference sequence). V shed 4 bases and J 0 bases; nucleotides not matched to a gene: 11. Written as DNA, the CDR3 is TGTGCCAGCAGTTCCCAATTTGGGACAGCCACTAACTATGGCTACACCTTC. This translates into CASSSQFGTATNYGYTF.

There are a few counts of this clone. The chain employs TRBV10-3 and TRBJ2-1; D perhaps matches TRBD1 (5 bases). Trimming removed 8 bases from V and 5 bases from J, with 19 bases in between. The CDR3 contains 15 residues. Looked up from germline, CDR1 is ENHRY and CDR2 is SYGVKD. The CDR3: CAIGAMAVADNEQFF. In DNA form, the CDR3 reads TGTGCCATCGGGGCGATGGCAGTGGCCGACAATGAGCAGTTCTTC.

CDR3 loop: CASSLQASLNTEAFF. DNA for the CDR3: TGCGCCAGCAGCCTCCAAGCGTCGTTGAACACTGAAGCTTTCTTT. V and J are TRBV5-1 and TRBJ1-1; D gene uncertain. CDR3 length: 15 residues. Trimming removed 4 bases at V and 0 bases at J, with 13 bases between. Germline loops: CDR1 SGHRS, CDR2 YFSETQ.

The V gene is TRBV18, the J gene TRBJ2-3, with TRBD1 as a possible D gene (6 bases). The CDR3 is 14 amino acids. The V gene's germline CDR1 is KGHSH and CDR2 LQKENI. V was clipped by 2 bases and J by 5 bases, with 11 bases between them. The CDR3 region is CASSPRYREDTQYF. CDR3 DNA sequence: TGTGCCAGCTCACCAAGATACAGGGAAGATACGCAGTATTTT.

The J gene is TRBJ2-3, the V gene TRBV9; D gene uncertain. This CDR3 contains 14 residues. V was clipped by 2 bases and J by 6 bases, with 13 bases between them. The germline V gene has CDR1 SGDLS and CDR2 YYNGEE. The CDR3 loop is CASSVVHTEDTQYF. The CDR3 DNA reads TGTGCCAGCAGCGTTGTACATACGGAGGATACGCAGTATTTT.

This chain links TRBV9 with TRBJ2-3; D possibly corresponds to TRBD2 (6 bases). The V end lost 0 bases, the J end lost 6 bases, and 11 bases lay between the germline ends. From germline, CDR1 is SGDLS and CDR2 YYNGEE. The CDR3 loop spans 14 amino acids. The CDR3 region has the DNA TGTGCCAGCAGCGTAGAGCGGGTTAGGGATACGCAGTATTTT. It specifies CASSVERVRDTQYF.

This chain joins TRBV4-3 and TRBJ2-1; tentatively, D is TRBD2 (6 bases). Trimming took 3 bases from V and 9 from J, leaving 12 bases between them. The CDR3 totals 13 residues. CDR1 LGHNA and CDR2 YSLEER come from the germline V gene. CDR3 region: CASSHGSRGEQFF. CDR3 DNA sequence: TGCGCCAGCAGCCACGGGAGTAGGGGTGAGCAGTTCTTC.

This clone was seen once. The J gene is TRBJ2-3, the V gene TRBV4-3; the D is unclear. Looked up from germline, CDR1 is LGHNA and CDR2 is YSLEER. V was clipped by 0 bases and J by 3 bases, with 4 bases between them. This CDR3 region has 13 residues. CDR3 bases: TGCGCCAGCAGCCAAGAGCGTACAGATACGCAGTATTTT. It yields the protein CASSQERTDTQYF.

The CDR3 here is CASTTPGQGSEQYF. CDR3 DNA sequence: TGTGCCAGCACCACTCCGGGACAGGGAAGCGAGCAGTACTTC. The rearrangement uses TRBV5-6 and TRBJ2-7, with 9 bases lining up with TRBD1. The length of the CDR3 is 14 residues. Per germline, CDR1 SGHDT and CDR2 YYEEEE. V dropped 6 bases and J dropped 6; count of bases not matched to a gene: 10.

The chain has TRBV25-1 and TRBJ1-6, with D perhaps matching TRBD1 (5 bases). Germline CDR1 and CDR2: MGHDK and SYGVNS. The CDR3 runs 15 residues. V was shortened by 4 bases and J by 6 bases, with 13 bases between the two germline ends. In DNA, the CDR3 is TGTGCCAGCAGTGCGCAGGGTCGGATTAATTCACCCCTCCACTTT. It is translated as CASSAQGRINSPLHF.

This sequence joins TRBV9 and TRBJ1-3; 9 nucleotides line up with TRBD1. Germline V gives CDR1 SGDLS, CDR2 YYNGEE. V shed 3 bases and J 4 bases; nucleotides not matched to a gene: 8. The CDR3 totals 16 residues. CDR3 DNA sequence: TGTGCCAGCAGCGCCACAGGGGGCGAATCGGGAAACACCATATATTTT. Residues: CASSATGGESGNTIYF.

This chain connects TRBV2 to TRBJ1-5; the D gene is possibly TRBD1 (6 bases). Germline-derived CDR1 and CDR2 are SNHLY and FYNNEI. With 6 bases removed from V and 7 bases from J, the gap between germline ends came to 13 bases. This CDR3 spans 13 amino acids. CDR3 coding DNA: TGTGCCAGCAGGGGGGCAGGGTGGCAGCCCCAGCATTTT. Protein: CASRGAGWQPQHF. Looking up the rest from reference TRBV2 and TRBJ1-5 gives the full variable domain: EPEVTQTPSHQVTQMGQEVILRCVPISNHLYFYWYRQILGQKVEFLVSFYNNEISEKSEIFDDQFSVERPDGSNFTLKIRSTKLEDSAMYFCASRGAGWQPQHFGDGTRLSIL.

J is TRBJ2-7 and V is TRBV19, with 12 positions matching TRBD1. Germline V gene sequence: CDR1 LNHDA, CDR2 SQIVND (reference sequence). The CDR3 has 23 residues. V dropped 3 bases and J dropped 4; count of bases not matched to a gene: 28. In DNA, the CDR3 is TGTGCCAGTAGTATGAGAGTATTCGGGACAGGGGGCGCGAACTCCCCAGGGGGGTACGAGCAGTACTTC. Translating gives CASSMRVFGTGGANSPGGYEQYF.

This clone was seen once. The chain links TRBV3-1 (or the pseudogene TRBV3-2) to TRBJ2-5, with D perhaps matching TRBD2 (6 bases). This CDR3 comprises 15 residues. V was trimmed by 0 bases and J by 5 bases, leaving 13 bases between them. From germline, CDR1 is LGHDT and CDR2 YNNKEL (reference sequence). CDR3 residues: CASSQDRWTKETQYF. CDR3 nucleotides: TGTGCCAGCAGCCAAGATCGGTGGACTAAGGAGACCCAGTACTTC.